The rows below give T cell receptor beta chains drawn from one sample of a study of cytomegalovirus exposure and HLA in healthy donors. Only in-frame clones appear in the TCRdb table, and some are missing; sequencing was by immunoSEQ multiplex PCR. Among approximately 150,000 clones listed, around two thirds were seen once. The sequenced sample consisted of PBMCs. The receptors were sampled from a man between 45 and 60 years old in good health and CMV-seronegative. Both conserved end residues are part of each CDR3. Size tells how often a clone was seen (once, few, many) or the class of an expanded clone, and some rows leave it out.

size	J	V	length	CDR3
few	TRBJ2-5	TRBV5-1	19	CASSSGTSGGSTPAETQYF
NA	TRBJ2-1	TRBV6-6	15	CASSAGGSSYNEQFF
NA	TRBJ2-3	TRBV11-1	17	CASSPFRGGPHTDTQYF
few	TRBJ2-2	TRBV7-9	14	CASSLAWAAGELFF
few	TRBJ2-2	TRBV4-2	11	CASSYTGELFF
NA	TRBJ2-7	TRBV19	13	CASSIEQGSLQYF
NA	TRBJ2-3	TRBV6-4	15	CASAEGSGGADTQYF
NA	TRBJ2-5	TRBV5-1	15	CASSPRTGAEETQYF
few	TRBJ1-1	TRBV19	14	CASSVTVMNTEAFF
NA	TRBJ2-1	TRBV27	14	CASSLEGGYNEQFF
NA	TRBJ2-7	TRBV15	15	CATSRFGQGRDEQYF
few	NA	TRBV5-1	15	CASSLAATPTYEQYF
NA	TRBJ1-2	TRBV6-5	14	CASSRPGEWDGYTF
NA	TRBJ1-6	TRBV29-1	15	CSARFESSYNSPLHF